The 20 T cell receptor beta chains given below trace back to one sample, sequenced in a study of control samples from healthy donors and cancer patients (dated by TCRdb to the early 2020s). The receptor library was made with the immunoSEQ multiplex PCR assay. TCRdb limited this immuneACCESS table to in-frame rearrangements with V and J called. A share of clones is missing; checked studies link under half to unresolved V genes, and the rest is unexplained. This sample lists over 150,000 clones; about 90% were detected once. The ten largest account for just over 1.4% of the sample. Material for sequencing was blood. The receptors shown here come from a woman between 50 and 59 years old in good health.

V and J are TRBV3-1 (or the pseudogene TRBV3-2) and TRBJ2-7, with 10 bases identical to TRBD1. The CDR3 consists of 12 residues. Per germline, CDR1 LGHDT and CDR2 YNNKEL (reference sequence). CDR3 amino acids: CGNDRGLYEQYF. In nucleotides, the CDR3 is TGTGGGAATGACAGGGGGCTATATGAGCAGTACTTC.

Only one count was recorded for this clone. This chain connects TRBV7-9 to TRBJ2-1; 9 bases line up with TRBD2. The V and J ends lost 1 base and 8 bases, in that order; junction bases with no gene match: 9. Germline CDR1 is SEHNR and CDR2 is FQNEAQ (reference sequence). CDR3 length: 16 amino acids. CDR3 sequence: CASSLVGSGSSDEQFF. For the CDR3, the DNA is TGTGCCAGCAGCTTAGTGGGTAGCGGGAGTTCCGATGAGCAGTTCTTC.

DNA of the CDR3: TGTGCCAGCAGCTTAGATTTCACAGGAAGCACAGATACGCAGTATTTT. It translates to CASSLDFTGSTDTQYF. The gene calls are TRBV7-9 and TRBJ2-3; weak D call: TRBD1 (5 bases). Germline CDR1 and CDR2: SEHNR and FQNEAQ (reference sequence). The CDR3 covers 16 residues. Trimming pared 1 base from V and 0 bases from J, leaving 11 bases between. Full variable domain (missing parts from reference TRBV7-9 and TRBJ2-3): DTGVSQNPRHKITKRGQNVTFRCDPISEHNRLYWYRQTLGQGPEFLTYFQNEAQLEKSRLLSDRFSAERPKGSFSTLEIQRTEQGDSAMYLCASSLDFTGSTDTQYFGPGTRLTVL.

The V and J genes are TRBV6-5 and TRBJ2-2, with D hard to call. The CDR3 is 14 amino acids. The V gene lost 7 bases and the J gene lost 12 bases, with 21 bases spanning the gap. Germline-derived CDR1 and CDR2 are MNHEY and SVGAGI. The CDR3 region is CASTIRAAVGKLFF. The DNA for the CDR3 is TGTGCCAGCACAATACGGGCTGCCGTAGGGAAGCTGTTTTTT.

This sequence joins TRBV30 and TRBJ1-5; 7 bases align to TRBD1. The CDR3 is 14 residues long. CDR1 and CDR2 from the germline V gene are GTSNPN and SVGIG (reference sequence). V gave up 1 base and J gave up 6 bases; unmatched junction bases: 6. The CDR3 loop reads CAWSGTGWGQPQHF. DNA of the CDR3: TGTGCCTGGAGTGGGACAGGCTGGGGTCAGCCCCAGCATTTT.

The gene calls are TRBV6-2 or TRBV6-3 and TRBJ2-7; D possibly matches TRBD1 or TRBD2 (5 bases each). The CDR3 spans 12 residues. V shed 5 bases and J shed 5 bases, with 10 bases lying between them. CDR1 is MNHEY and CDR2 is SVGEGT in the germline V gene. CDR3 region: CASSGGVDEQYF. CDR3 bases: TGTGCCAGCAGTGGGGGAGTTGACGAGCAGTACTTC.

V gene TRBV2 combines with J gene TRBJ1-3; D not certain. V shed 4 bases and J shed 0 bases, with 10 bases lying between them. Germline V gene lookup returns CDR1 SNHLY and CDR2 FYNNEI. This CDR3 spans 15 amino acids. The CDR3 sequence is CASSANGLSGNTIYF. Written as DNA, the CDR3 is TGTGCCAGCAGTGCGAACGGTCTCTCTGGAAACACCATATATTTT.

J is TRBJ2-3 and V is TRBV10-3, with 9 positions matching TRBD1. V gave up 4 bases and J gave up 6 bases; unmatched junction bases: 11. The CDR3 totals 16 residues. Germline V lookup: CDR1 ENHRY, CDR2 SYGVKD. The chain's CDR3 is CAISAGQGRGSDTQYF. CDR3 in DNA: TGTGCCATCAGTGCAGGACAGGGGAGGGGTTCGGATACGCAGTATTTT.

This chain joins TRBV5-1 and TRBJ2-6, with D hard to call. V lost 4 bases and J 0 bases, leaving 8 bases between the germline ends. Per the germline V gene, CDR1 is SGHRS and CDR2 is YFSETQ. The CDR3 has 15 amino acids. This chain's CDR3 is CASSPPLSGANVLTF. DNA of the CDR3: TGCGCCAGCAGCCCCCCCCTCTCTGGGGCCAACGTCCTGACTTTC.

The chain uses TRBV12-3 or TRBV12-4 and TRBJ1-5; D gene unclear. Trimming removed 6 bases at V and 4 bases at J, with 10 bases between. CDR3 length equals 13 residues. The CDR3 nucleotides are TGTGCCAGCAGCTCCTCGGGTAATCAGCCCCAGCATTTT. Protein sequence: CASSSSGNQPQHF.

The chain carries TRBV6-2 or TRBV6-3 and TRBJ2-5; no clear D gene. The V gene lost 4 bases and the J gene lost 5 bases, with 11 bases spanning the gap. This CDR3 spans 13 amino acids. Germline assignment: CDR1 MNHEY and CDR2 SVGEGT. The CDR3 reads CASSFTPRETQYF. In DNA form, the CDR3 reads TGTGCCAGCAGTTTCACACCCCGGGAGACCCAGTACTTC.

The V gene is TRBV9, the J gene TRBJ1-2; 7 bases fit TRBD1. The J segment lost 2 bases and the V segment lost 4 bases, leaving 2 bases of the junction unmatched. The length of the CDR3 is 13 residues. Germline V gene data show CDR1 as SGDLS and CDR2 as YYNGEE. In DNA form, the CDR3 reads TGTGCCAGCAGCCCGGACAGGAACTATGGCTACACCTTC. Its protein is CASSPDRNYGYTF. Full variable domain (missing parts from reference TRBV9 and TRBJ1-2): DSGVTQTPKHLITATGQRVTLRCSPRSGDLSVYWYQQSLDQGLQFLIQYYNGEERAKGNILERFSAQQFPDLHSELNLSSLELGDSALYFCASSPDRNYGYTFGSGTRLTVV.

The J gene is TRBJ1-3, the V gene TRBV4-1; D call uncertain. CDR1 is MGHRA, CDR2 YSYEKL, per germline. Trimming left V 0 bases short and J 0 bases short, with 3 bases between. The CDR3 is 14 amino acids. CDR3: CASSQDNSGNTIYF. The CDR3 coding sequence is TGCGCCAGCAGCCAAGATAACTCTGGAAACACCATATATTTT.

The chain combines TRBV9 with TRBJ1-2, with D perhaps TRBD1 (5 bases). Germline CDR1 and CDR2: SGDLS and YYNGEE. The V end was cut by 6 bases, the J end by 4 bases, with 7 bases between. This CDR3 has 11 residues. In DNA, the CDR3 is TGTGCCAGCACCGGGGGCTATGGCTACACCTTC. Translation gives CASTGGYGYTF.

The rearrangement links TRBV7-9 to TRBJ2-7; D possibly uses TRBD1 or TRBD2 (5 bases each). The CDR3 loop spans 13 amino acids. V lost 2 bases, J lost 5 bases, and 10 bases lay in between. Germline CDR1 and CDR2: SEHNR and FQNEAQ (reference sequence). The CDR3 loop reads CASSLSGDHEQYF. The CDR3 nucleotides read TGTGCCAGCAGCTTAAGTGGGGACCACGAGCAGTACTTC.

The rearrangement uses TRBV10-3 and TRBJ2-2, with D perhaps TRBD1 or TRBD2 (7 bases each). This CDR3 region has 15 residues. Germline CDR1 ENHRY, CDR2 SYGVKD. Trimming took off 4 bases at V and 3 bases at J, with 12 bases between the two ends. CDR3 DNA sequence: TGTGCCATCAGTGCTTCAGGGGGGGACACCGGGGAGCTGTTTTTT. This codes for CAISASGGDTGELFF.

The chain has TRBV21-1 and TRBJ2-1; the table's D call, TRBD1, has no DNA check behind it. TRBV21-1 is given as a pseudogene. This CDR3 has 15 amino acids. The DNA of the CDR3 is TGTGCCAGCCGGAAAGGGACAGGGGGCCCCAGGGGGCAGTTCTTC. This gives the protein CASRKGTGGPRGQFF.

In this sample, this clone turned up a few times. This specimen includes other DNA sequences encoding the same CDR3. The CDR3 sequence: CASSLSTDTQYF. The CDR3 DNA is TGCGCCAGCAGCTTGTCAACAGATACGCAGTATTTT. The chain links TRBV5-1 to TRBJ2-3; no clear D. The germline gives CDR1 SGHRS, CDR2 YFSETQ. The CDR3 length is 12 residues. Trimming stripped 1 base from V and 3 bases from J, with 3 bases between.

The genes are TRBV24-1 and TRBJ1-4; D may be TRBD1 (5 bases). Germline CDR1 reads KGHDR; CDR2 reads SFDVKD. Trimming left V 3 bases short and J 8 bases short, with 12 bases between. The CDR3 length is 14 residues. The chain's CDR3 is CATSDGREGEKLFF. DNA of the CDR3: TGTGCCACCAGTGATGGACGGGAGGGGGAAAAACTGTTTTTT.

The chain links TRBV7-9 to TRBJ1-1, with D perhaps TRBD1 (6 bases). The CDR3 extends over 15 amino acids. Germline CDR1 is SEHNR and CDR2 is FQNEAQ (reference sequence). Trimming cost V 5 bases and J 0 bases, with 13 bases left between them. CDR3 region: CASSPRDKVNTEAFF. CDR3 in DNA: TGTGCCAGCAGCCCAAGGGACAAGGTGAACACTGAAGCTTTCTTT.